These 11 T cell receptor beta chains were sequenced from one sample in a study of radiotherapy plus CTLA-4 blockade in lung cancer. Measured with immunoSEQ multiplex PCR; TCRdb has only the in-frame clones, and not every one. In the table there are 35,000 to 45,000 clones, roughly 80% of which are singletons. This specimen was peripheral blood, taken from a patient treated with radiotherapy plus ipilimumab. These receptor sequences come from a human donor with non-small cell lung cancer whose response to radiotherapy plus ipilimumab could not be evaluated.

The chain joins TRBV28 to TRBJ2-7; D is possibly TRBD1 (5 bases). Trimming removed 10 bases at V and 3 bases at J, with 13 bases between. The CDR3 covers 12 residues. The germline CDR1 and CDR2 sequences are MDHEN and SYDVKM. DNA of the CDR3: TGTGCCACAGGGTCCCCCTACTACGAGCAGTACTTC. Its protein product is CATGSPYYEQYF.

This chain links TRBV19 with TRBJ2-6; unclear D gene. V was shortened by 5 bases and J by 0 bases, with 5 bases between the two germline ends. Germline CDR1 LNHDA, CDR2 SQIVND (reference sequence). The CDR3 extends over 14 amino acids. This CDR3 reads CASSQFSGANVLTF. CDR3 in DNA: TGTGCCAGTAGTCAGTTCTCTGGGGCCAACGTCCTGACTTTC.

This sequence joins TRBV1 and TRBJ2-7; the table's D call, TRBD1, was not checked against the DNA. TRBV1 is a documented pseudogene. The CDR3 extends over 13 amino acids. CDR3 sequence reads: CTSSPRVRYEQYF. The CDR3 DNA is TGCACCAGCAGCCCCAGGGTACGGTACGAGCAGTACTTC.

The chain couples TRBV18 to TRBJ1-5, with 11 bases fitting TRBD1. CDR1 KGHSH and CDR2 LQKENI come from the germline V gene. CDR3 length: 14 residues. V gave up 5 bases and J gave up 5 bases; unmatched junction bases: 2. CDR3 loop: CASSTDRGHQPQHF. For the CDR3, the DNA is TGTGCCAGCTCAACGGACAGGGGGCATCAGCCCCAGCATTTT.

This clone was seen a few times. CDR3 DNA: TGTGCCAGCATGGGGGGGACCTACGAGCAGTACTTC. It translates to CASMGGTYEQYF. This chain joins TRBV7-2 and TRBJ2-7, with 7 positions matching TRBD2. CDR1 is SGHTA, CDR2 FQGNSA, per germline. The CDR3 contains 12 residues. V lost 7 bases and J lost 2; bases outside the gene matches: 2. Looking up the rest from reference TRBV7-2 and TRBJ2-7 gives the full variable domain: GAGVSQSPSNKVTEKGKDVELRCDPISGHTALYWYRQSLGQGLEFLIYFQGNSAPDKSGLPSDRFSAERTGGSVSTLTIQRTQQEDSAVYLCASMGGTYEQYFGPGTRLTVT.

The chain has TRBV27 and TRBJ1-5; no firm D call. From germline, CDR1 is MNHEY and CDR2 SMNVEV (reference sequence). CDR3 length: 13 residues. V lost 3 bases and J lost 4, with 7 bases in between. The CDR3 nucleotides read TGTGCCAGCAGTTTGGGAGAGAATCAGCCCCAGCATTTT. This sequence encodes CASSLGENQPQHF.

V usage is TRBV5-1 and J usage is TRBJ1-2; D is uncertain. The germline CDR1 and CDR2 sequences are SGHRS and YFSETQ. The CDR3 contains 13 residues. Trimming left V 5 bases short and J 3 bases short, with 11 bases between. This CDR3 reads CASRIDGDYGYTF. The CDR3 DNA follows: TGCGCCAGCAGAATAGACGGGGACTATGGCTACACCTTC.

The chain links TRBV19 to TRBJ1-2; no reliable D call. The CDR3 is 12 amino acids. Germline V gene data show CDR1 as LNHDA and CDR2 as SQIVND (reference sequence). Trimming left V 6 bases short and J 6 bases short, with 11 bases between. The CDR3 sequence is CASSRIWDGYTF. Here the CDR3 DNA reads TGTGCCAGTAGCAGGATCTGGGATGGCTACACCTTC.

The rearrangement joins TRBV6-5 to TRBJ1-2; D remains unclear. Germline CDR1 is MNHEY and CDR2 is SVGAGI. The CDR3 extends over 15 amino acids. The germline V and J ends were trimmed by 0 bases and 10 bases, with 18 bases remaining between them. The CDR3 loop is CASSYSAGSDKVYTF. The CDR3 DNA reads TGTGCCAGCAGTTACTCGGCCGGGTCGGATAAGGTCTACACCTTC.

The genes are TRBV6-5 and TRBJ1-6, with TRBD1 matching over 7 bases. The CDR3 length is 13 residues. V lost 8 bases to trimming and J lost 9 bases; unmatched junction nucleotides: 7. Germline V lookup: CDR1 MNHEY, CDR2 SVGAGI. CDR3 sequence (DNA): TGTGCCAGCGGTGACAGGGAAGTTTCACCCCTCCACTTT. Its translation is CASGDREVSPLHF.

V gene TRBV4-3 combines with J gene TRBJ1-2; tentative D call: TRBD1 (5 bases). Trimming removed 1 base from V and 2 bases from J, with 8 bases in between. Germline CDR1 LGHNA, CDR2 YSLEER. The CDR3 is 14 amino acids. In DNA, the CDR3 is TGCGCCAGCAGCCAAGTGCAGGGCAACTATGGCTACACCTTC. Encoded protein: CASSQVQGNYGYTF.